The sequence of this TCR beta chain was determined in a study of cytomegalovirus exposure and HLA in healthy donors. The V gene end was trimmed by 0 bases and the J gene end by 6 bases; junction bases not matched to a gene: 6. The CDR3 totals 16 residues. CDR1 is SGHRS and CDR2 is YFSETQ in the germline V gene. The primer mix had 60 Vbeta and 13 Jbeta primers. Generated by immunoSEQ multiplex PCR, the TCRdb table keeps only in-frame clones and is missing some. The sample lists more than 95,000 clones, 50% to 80% occurring once. The clonotype comes from a man aged 55 to 70 in good health and CMV-seronegative. This chain links TRBV5-1 with TRBJ2-1, with 10 bases aligning to TRBD1. The sequenced sample was PBMCs. The CDR3 nucleotides read TGCGCCAGCAGCTTGGCCGTGGGACAGGGGTCCAATGAGCAGTTCTTC. Protein product: CASSLAVGQGSNEQFF.